Listed here is a single T cell receptor beta chain. Its antigen has not been determined. No base quality information exists; no much larger clone differs at one position. The library was produced with the immunoSEQ multiplex PCR assay. TCRdb limited this immuneACCESS table to in-frame rearrangements with V and J called. A share of clones is missing; checked studies link under half to unresolved V genes, and the rest is unexplained. This sample gives roughly 110,000 clones in total; 81% of them show up just once. The ten most abundant clones make up around 3% of the sample. The data are from a study of radiotherapy plus CTLA-4 blockade in lung cancer (dated by TCRdb to the late 2010s). About the full investigation: Objective responses occurred in 18% of enrolled patients, and 30% to 35% achieved disease control.

Broader findings and caveats from the paper: Early dynamic changes in blood T cell clones, together with increased serum interferon-beta after radiation, were reported as the strongest predictors of response. TCR clones derived from tumors expanded in peripheral blood after treatment with radiotherapy and ipilimumab.

The CDR3 goes from the cysteine to the phenylalanine over 14 residues. Only the CDR3 DNA is retained, 42 bases long and in frame from the first base. According to the germline V gene, CDR1 reads ENHRY and CDR2 reads SYGVKD. The junction shows trimming of 3 bases on V and 5 bases on J, plus 13 bases between the germline ends. In this study, focal radiation therapy paired with CTLA-4 blockade (ipilimumab) was tested in patients who had chemo-refractory metastatic non-small-cell lung cancer. The specimen was peripheral blood, collected from a patient treated with radiotherapy plus ipilimumab. The V and J segments used are TRBV10-3 and TRBJ2-5; possibly the D gene is TRBD1, per 6 matching bases. This clonotype was obtained from a human donor with non-small cell lung cancer that progressed on radiotherapy plus ipilimumab. Some clones in this sample may be carry-over from other donors' samples. DNA sequence: TGTGCCATCAGTGAACAGGGTAGTAGGGAGACCCAGTACTTC. It translates as CAISEQGSRETQYF.